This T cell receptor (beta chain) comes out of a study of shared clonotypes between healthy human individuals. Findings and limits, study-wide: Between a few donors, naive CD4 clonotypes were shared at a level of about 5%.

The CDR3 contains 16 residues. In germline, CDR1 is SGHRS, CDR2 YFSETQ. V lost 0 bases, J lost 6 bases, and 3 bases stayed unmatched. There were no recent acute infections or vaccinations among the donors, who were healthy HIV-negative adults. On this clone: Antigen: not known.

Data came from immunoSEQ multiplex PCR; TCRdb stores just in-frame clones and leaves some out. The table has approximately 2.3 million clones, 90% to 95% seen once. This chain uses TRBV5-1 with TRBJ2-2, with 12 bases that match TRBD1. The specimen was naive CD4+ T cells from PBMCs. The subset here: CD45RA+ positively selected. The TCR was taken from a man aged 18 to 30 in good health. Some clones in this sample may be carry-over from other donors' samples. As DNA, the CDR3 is TGCGCCAGCAGCTTGGTCCGGGACAGGGGGCCCGGGGAGCTGTTTTTT. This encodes CASSLVRDRGPGELFF.